The 29 T cell receptor beta chains presented below share a single source sample, sequenced in a study of cytomegalovirus exposure and HLA in healthy donors. Primers: 60 Vbeta forward and 13 Jbeta reverse. Generated by immunoSEQ multiplex PCR, the TCRdb table keeps only in-frame clones and is missing some. This table holds about 190,000 clones, over 80% found once. The sequenced sample consisted of PBMCs. Receptor source: a boy between 2 and 15 years old in good health and CMV-seronegative.

The genes are TRBV30 and TRBJ2-1; D unresolved. The germline gives CDR1 GTSNPN, CDR2 SVGIG (reference sequence). V was shortened by 0 bases and J by 1 base, with 10 bases between the two germline ends. The CDR3 length is 15 residues. Written as DNA, the CDR3 is TGTGCCTGGAGTGTACCTCGCGGTTCCTACAATGAGCAGTTCTTC. This gives the protein CAWSVPRGSYNEQFF. Filled out from reference TRBV30 and TRBJ2-1, the complete variable domain reads SQTIHQWPATLVQPVGSPLSLECTVEGTSNPNLYWYRQAAGRGLQLLFYSVGIGQISSEVPQNLSASRPQDRQFILSSKKLLLSDSGFYLCAWSVPRGSYNEQFFGPGTRLTVL.

This sequence joins TRBV5-1 and TRBJ2-5, with TRBD2 matching over 12 bases. The CDR3 extends over 18 amino acids. V shed 0 bases, J shed 5 bases, and the junction held 11 bases outside the gene matches. CDR1 is SGHRS, CDR2 YFSETQ, per germline. The CDR3 DNA is TGCGCCAGCAGCTTGGCCACTAGCGGGAGGTCGAGTGGGGAGACCCAGTACTTC. The encoded protein is CASSLATSGRSSGETQYF.

V gene TRBV11-2 combines with J gene TRBJ2-5; 12 bases are a match to TRBD2. The V gene's germline CDR1 is SGHAT and CDR2 FQNNGV. The trim removed 1 base at V and 5 bases at J, leaving 11 bases unmatched. The CDR3 is 18 residues long. The CDR3 DNA reads as TGTGCCAGCAGCTTAGTCCCGGCTAGCGGGGGGGCCGAGGAGACCCAGTACTTC. Translated: CASSLVPASGGAEETQYF.

The genes are TRBV4-3 and TRBJ2-3; tentatively, D is TRBD1 (6 bases). V was clipped by 1 base and J by 6 bases, with 14 bases between them. The CDR3 is 15 residues long. Germline values: CDR1 LGHNA, CDR2 YSLEER. The CDR3 here is CASSQGRGPGDTQYF. As DNA, the CDR3 is TGCGCCAGCAGCCAAGGCAGGGGCCCAGGGGATACGCAGTATTTT.

V is TRBV2 and J is TRBJ2-7, with D perhaps matching TRBD1 (6 bases). Germline V gene lookup returns CDR1 SNHLY and CDR2 FYNNEI. CDR3 size: 14 residues. V lost 5 bases to trimming and J lost 2 bases, with 13 bases between them. The CDR3 nucleotides are TGTGCCAGCAGTACATGGACAGCTCCCTACGAGCAGTACTTC. It yields the protein CASSTWTAPYEQYF.

This clone was recorded only once. The genes are TRBV4-3 and TRBJ2-1, with 13 bases aligning to TRBD2. This CDR3 is 16 amino acids long. From germline, CDR1 is LGHNA and CDR2 YSLEER. V lost 0 bases to trimming and J lost 12 bases; unmatched junction nucleotides: 8. The CDR3 reads CASSQEWTSGGDGQFF. CDR3 in DNA: TGCGCCAGCAGCCAAGAATGGACTAGCGGGGGAGATGGGCAGTTCTTC.

The chain recombines TRBV6-1 with TRBJ2-5, with unresolved D. V gave up 1 base and J gave up 5 bases, with 14 bases separating them. The CDR3 sequence is 15 residues long. The V gene's germline CDR1 is MNHNS and CDR2 SASEGT. This CDR3 reads CASSEVWPSRETQYF. The CDR3 nucleotides are TGTGCCAGCAGTGAAGTATGGCCCTCACGCGAGACCCAGTACTTC.

The chain has TRBV7-9 and TRBJ2-7, with 14 bases lining up with TRBD2. Losses at the gene ends were 5 bases for V and 3 bases for J; bases not matched to a gene: 9. Germline V gene lookup returns CDR1 SEHNR and CDR2 FQNEAQ (reference sequence). This CDR3 has 17 amino acids. The CDR3 coding sequence is TGTGCCAGCAGCCCAGGGACTAGCGGGGGAGAGGGCTACGAGCAGTACGTC. Amino acid sequence: CASSPGTSGGEGYEQYV.

This clone was picked up one time. The V call is TRBV29-1, the J call TRBJ1-1, with 7 positions matching TRBD1. Germline trimming cut 6 bases from V and 4 bases from J; bases unmatched to any gene: 8. The CDR3 is 13 residues long. CDR1 SQVTM and CDR2 ANQGSEA come from the germline V gene. The CDR3 region has the DNA TGCAGCGTCCGTACAGGGGTAGGCACTGAAGCTTTCTTT. Translating gives CSVRTGVGTEAFF.

In DNA form, the CDR3 reads TGTGCCAGCAGTTACCCGGGAGGGGGTCGCCCTGAAGCTTTCTTT. Protein sequence: CASSYPGGGRPEAFF. The V call is TRBV11-2, the J call TRBJ1-1; a weak D match, TRBD1 (6 bases). The CDR3 sequence is 15 residues long. Germline CDR1 SGHAT, CDR2 FQNNGV. V lost 6 bases to trimming and J lost 6 bases, with 20 bases between them.

J is TRBJ2-7 and V is TRBV7-2; D not resolved. CDR1 and CDR2 (germline): SGHTA, FQGNSA. Trimming left V 3 bases short and J 1 base short, with 7 bases between. The CDR3 extends over 13 amino acids. The CDR3 bases are TGTGCCAGCAGCTTTCACAGATCCTACGAGCAGTACTTC. Protein sequence: CASSFHRSYEQYF. Filled out from reference TRBV7-2 and TRBJ2-7, the complete variable domain reads GAGVSQSPSNKVTEKGKDVELRCDPISGHTALYWYRQSLGQGLEFLIYFQGNSAPDKSGLPSDRFSAERTGGSVSTLTIQRTQQEDSAVYLCASSFHRSYEQYFGPGTRLTVT.

This chain connects TRBV15 to TRBJ1-2; a possible D gene is TRBD1 (6 bases). This CDR3 contains 14 residues. The germline V gene encodes CDR1 LNHNV and CDR2 YYDKDF (reference sequence). V was shortened by 1 base and J by 8 bases, with 14 bases between the two germline ends. CDR3 in DNA: TGTGCCACCAGCAGAGTTGGGGGCCCCCAGGGCTACACCTTC. It codes for CATSRVGGPQGYTF. Full variable domain (rest looked up from reference TRBV15 and TRBJ1-2): DAMVIQNPRYQVTQFGKPVTLSCSQTLNHNVMYWYQQKSSQAPKLLFHYYDKDFNNEADTPDNFQSRRPNTSFCFLDIRSPGLGDTAMYLCATSRVGGPQGYTFGSGTRLTVV.

This chain links TRBV5-5 with TRBJ1-1; D is ambiguous. Germline CDR1 and CDR2: SGHKS and YYEKEE (reference sequence). V dropped 1 base and J dropped 4 bases, with 17 bases sitting between them. The CDR3 loop spans 16 amino acids. Here the CDR3 DNA reads TGTGCCAGCAGCTTGAAACCGTACGTCTTGAGCACTGAAGCTTTCTTT. Translating it yields CASSLKPYVLSTEAFF. The variable domain in full, with the rest retrieved from reference TRBV5-5 and TRBJ1-1, is DAGVTQSPTHLIKTRGQQVTLRCSPISGHKSVSWYQQVLGQGPQFIFQYYEKEERGRGNFPDRFSARQFPNYSSELNVNALLLGDSALYLCASSLKPYVLSTEAFFGQGTRLTVV.

The rearrangement links TRBV6-5 to TRBJ1-5; 11 bases fit TRBD1. There are 14 residues in the CDR3. Per the germline V gene, CDR1 is MNHEY and CDR2 is SVGAGI. V trimming: 5 bases; J trimming: 7 bases; junction bases outside the gene matches: 4. CDR3 amino acids: CASSGQGAFQPQHF. The CDR3 nucleotides read TGTGCCAGCAGTGGACAGGGGGCTTTCCAGCCCCAGCATTTT.

The chain uses TRBV27 and TRBJ2-3, with 8 bases aligning to TRBD2. Germline V lookup: CDR1 MNHEY, CDR2 SMNVEV (reference sequence). Trimming took 2 bases from V and 4 from J; bases not matched to a gene: 5. CDR3 length equals 15 residues. The CDR3 here is CASSLVAGGSDTQYF. CDR3 coding DNA: TGTGCCAGCAGTTTAGTCGCGGGAGGATCAGATACGCAGTATTTT.

The chain recombines TRBV9 with TRBJ1-5; D ambiguous. Trimming removed 2 bases at V and 5 bases at J, with 14 bases between. Germline CDR1 is SGDLS and CDR2 is YYNGEE. This CDR3 has 15 residues. The CDR3 here is CASSVLKASHQPQHF. The CDR3, as DNA: TGTGCCAGCAGCGTCTTAAAAGCCTCTCATCAGCCCCAGCATTTT.

The V and J genes are TRBV7-9 and TRBJ2-7; the D is unclear. Trimming stripped 5 bases from V and 4 bases from J, with 9 bases between. The CDR3 consists of 12 residues. The germline CDR1 and CDR2 sequences are SEHNR and FQNEAQ (reference sequence). CDR3 region: CASSTHAYEQYF. The CDR3 DNA sequence: TGTGCCAGCAGCACTCACGCTTACGAGCAGTACTTC.

The chain recombines TRBV5-1 with TRBJ2-5, with a weak D call TRBD1 (7 bases). CDR1 and CDR2 (germline): SGHRS, YFSETQ. The V end was cut by 0 bases, the J end by 10 bases, with 22 bases between. The CDR3 contains 16 residues. CDR3 DNA sequence: TGCGCCAGCAGCTTGGAGGAGGGGGCCCTGGCGATATTCCAGTACTTC. This codes for CASSLEEGALAIFQYF.

The genes are TRBV30 and TRBJ1-1, with 10 bases matching TRBD1. Germline V gives CDR1 GTSNPN, CDR2 SVGIG (reference sequence). This CDR3 comprises 14 residues. The V and J ends lost 5 bases and 10 bases, in that order; junction bases with no gene match: 13. Here the CDR3 reads CAWLPRDRGARAFF. DNA for the CDR3: TGTGCCTGGCTACCCCGGGACAGGGGAGCTCGAGCTTTCTTT. Filled out from reference TRBV30 and TRBJ1-1, the complete variable domain reads SQTIHQWPATLVQPVGSPLSLECTVEGTSNPNLYWYRQAAGRGLQLLFYSVGIGQISSEVPQNLSASRPQDRQFILSSKKLLLSDSGFYLCAWLPRDRGARAFFGQGTRLTVV.

V and J are TRBV2 and TRBJ2-7, with no clear D. Germline lookup yields CDR1 SNHLY and CDR2 FYNNEI. The CDR3 extends over 12 amino acids. V was shortened by 3 bases and J by 7 bases, with 10 bases between the two germline ends. The CDR3 region is CASSDTIGEQYV. Here the CDR3 DNA reads TGTGCCAGCAGTGACACCATTGGGGAGCAGTACGTC.

The chain uses TRBV4-3 and TRBJ2-6, with a possible D match to TRBD1 (5 bases). CDR1 and CDR2 (germline): LGHNA, YSLEER. Trimming shortened V by 1 base and J by 4 bases, and 8 bases separated the two germline ends. The CDR3 contains 15 residues. CDR3 sequence reads: CASSQAGRGANVLTF. Written as DNA, the CDR3 is TGCGCCAGCAGCCAAGCAGGGCGCGGGGCCAACGTCCTGACTTTC.

In its sample, this clone was seen once. The CDR3 reads CATMRTGYGYTF. The DNA for the CDR3 is TGTGCCACTATGCGGACAGGGTATGGCTACACCTTC. The J gene is TRBJ1-2, the V gene TRBV10-3; the match to TRBD1 covers 8 bases. Unmatched junction bases numbered 6, after V lost 10 bases and J lost 5 bases. The CDR3 has 12 amino acids. Germline assignment: CDR1 ENHRY and CDR2 SYGVKD.

The count of this clone is one. CDR3 nucleotide sequence: TGTGCCAGCAGTAAGACAGGGAATGCCGGGGAGCTGTTTTTT. This codes for CASSKTGNAGELFF. V gene TRBV2 combines with J gene TRBJ2-2; 7 positions match TRBD1. Germline V gene sequence: CDR1 SNHLY, CDR2 FYNNEI. The J segment lost 6 bases and the V segment lost 5 bases, leaving 6 bases of the junction unmatched. The CDR3 consists of 14 residues.

The CDR3 bases are TGCGCCAGCAGCTCCAACTCGGACAATGAGCAGTTCTTC. This translates into CASSSNSDNEQFF. The J gene is TRBJ2-1, the V gene TRBV5-1; D is undetermined. This CDR3 spans 13 amino acids. Per the germline V gene, CDR1 is SGHRS and CDR2 is YFSETQ. Trimming removed 3 bases at V and 5 bases at J, with 9 bases between.

The chain carries TRBV5-8 and TRBJ1-6; TRBD1 is a possible D gene (6 bases). The CDR3 extends over 14 amino acids. V lost 8 bases to trimming and J lost 1 base, with 10 bases between them. Germline V gives CDR1 SGHTS, CDR2 YDEGEE. This CDR3 is CASTGKSYNSPLHF. The CDR3 DNA follows: TGTGCCAGTACAGGGAAATCCTATAATTCACCCCTCCACTTT.

This clone was seen a single time. The chain has TRBV7-2 and TRBJ2-6; 8 nucleotides match TRBD1. The ends lost 7 bases at V and 0 bases at J; junction bases unmatched: 5. The CDR3 runs 16 residues. CDR1 and CDR2 (germline): SGHTA, FQGNSA. As DNA, the CDR3 is TGTGCCAGCACCCTTACAGGGGGCTCTGGGGCCAACGTCCTGACTTTC. This gives the protein CASTLTGGSGANVLTF.

There are a few counts of this clone. This sequence joins TRBV30 and TRBJ1-1, with 7 bases identical to TRBD1. J was trimmed by 4 bases and V by 3 bases; bases with no gene match: 5. Looked up from germline, CDR1 is GTSNPN and CDR2 is SVGIG (reference sequence). The CDR3 contains 13 residues. In nucleotides, the CDR3 is TGTGCCTGGAGCACAGGGGTGGGCACTGAAGCTTTCTTT. Translating gives CAWSTGVGTEAFF.

This clone was counted a single time. The chain combines TRBV10-3 with TRBJ1-1; maybe TRBD1 (5 bases). The CDR3 has 14 amino acids. Trimming shortened V by 6 bases and J by 5 bases, and 16 bases separated the two germline ends. Germline-derived CDR1 and CDR2 are ENHRY and SYGVKD. The CDR3 nucleotides are TGTGCCATCAGGGGGGGTAGAGGGCAGACTGAAGCTTTCTTT. It specifies CAIRGGRGQTEAFF.

The chain has TRBV2 and TRBJ2-7, with a weak D call TRBD2 (7 bases). CDR3 length equals 14 residues. V was pared by 8 bases and J by 2 bases, with 16 bases between. Germline V CDR1 and CDR2: SNHLY, FYNNEI. The CDR3 sequence: CASGGGSGTYEQYF. The CDR3 nucleotides are TGTGCCAGCGGTGGGGGCAGCGGGACCTACGAGCAGTACTTC.